This is a list of T cell receptor beta chains from one sample in a study of blood T cell repertoires in COVID-19. Sequenced by immunoSEQ multiplex PCR; TCRdb stores in-frame clones only, minus some. Among over 350,000 clones listed, around 89% were seen once. The sequenced sample consisted of PBMCs or T cells enriched from blood (not recorded which). These receptors all stem from a woman under 30 who had recovered from COVID-19. CDR3s include the opening cysteine and the closing phenylalanine or tryptophan. The D gene is left open where the match is weak. Rows may omit the clone size; those that give it use once, few, many or a size class.

clone_size: NA; v_call: TRBV5-1; j_call: TRBJ1-1; d_call: NA; cdr3_aa: CASSLGSPGFTEAFF; cdr3_nt: TGCGCCAGCAGCTTGGGCTCTCCAGGTTTCACTGAAGCTTTCTTT
clone_size: NA; v_call: TRBV2; j_call: TRBJ1-2; d_call: NA; cdr3_aa: CASSVDSSGYTF; cdr3_nt: TGTGCCAGCAGTGTGGACAGCAGCGGCTACACCTTC
clone_size: NA; v_call: TRBV19; j_call: TRBJ1-1; d_call: NA; cdr3_aa: CASTGGGTANTEAFF; cdr3_nt: TGTGCCAGTACGGGCGGGGGGACGGCTAACACTGAAGCTTTCTTT
clone_size: NA; v_call: TRBV11-3; j_call: TRBJ2-1; d_call: NA; cdr3_aa: CASSPREREGNEQFF; cdr3_nt: TGTGCCAGCAGCCCCCGGGAGAGAGAAGGCAATGAGCAGTTCTTC
clone_size: NA; v_call: TRBV24-1; j_call: TRBJ2-2; d_call: NA; cdr3_aa: CATSDLGGTGELFF; cdr3_nt: TGTGCCACCAGTGATTTAGGGGGCACCGGGGAGCTGTTTTTT
clone_size: NA; v_call: TRBV19; j_call: TRBJ1-5; d_call: NA; cdr3_aa: CASSIKGVSNQPQHF; cdr3_nt: TGTGCCAGTAGTATAAAGGGGGTTAGCAATCAGCCCCAGCATTTT
clone_size: NA; v_call: TRBV28; j_call: TRBJ1-2; d_call: NA; cdr3_aa: CAISADYGYTF; cdr3_nt: TGTGCCATCTCTGCGGACTATGGCTACACCTTC
clone_size: NA; v_call: TRBV6-5; j_call: TRBJ2-2; d_call: NA; cdr3_aa: CASSFWTDNTGELFF; cdr3_nt: TGTGCCAGCAGTTTTTGGACAGATAACACCGGGGAGCTGTTTTTT
clone_size: NA; v_call: TRBV7-2; j_call: TRBJ2-5; d_call: NA; cdr3_aa: CASSLQVTQYF; cdr3_nt: TGTGCCAGCAGCCTTCAGGTGACCCAGTACTTC
clone_size: NA; v_call: TRBV11-1; j_call: TRBJ1-4; d_call: NA; cdr3_aa: CASSSPRMPTDEKLFF; cdr3_nt: TGTGCCAGCAGCTCCCCCAGGATGCCGACCGATGAAAAACTGTTTTTT
clone_size: NA; v_call: TRBV18; j_call: TRBJ1-2; d_call: NA; cdr3_aa: CASSPEGPNYGYTF; cdr3_nt: TGTGCCAGCTCACCGGAGGGGCCGAACTATGGCTACACCTTC
clone_size: NA; v_call: TRBV6-5; j_call: TRBJ1-1; d_call: TRBD1; cdr3_aa: CASRVGQGLNTEAFF; cdr3_nt: TGTGCCAGCAGAGTAGGACAGGGGCTGAACACTGAAGCTTTCTTT
clone_size: NA; v_call: TRBV11-1; j_call: TRBJ1-2; d_call: TRBD1; cdr3_aa: CASSVDRGEMVYTF; cdr3_nt: TGTGCCAGCAGCGTAGACAGGGGGGAGATGGTCTACACCTTC
clone_size: NA; v_call: TRBV7-9; j_call: TRBJ2-3; d_call: TRBD2; cdr3_aa: CASRLASTDTQYF; cdr3_nt: TGTGCCAGCCGACTAGCGAGCACAGATACGCAGTATTTT
clone_size: NA; v_call: TRBV6-2/TRBV6-3; j_call: TRBJ2-3; d_call: NA; cdr3_aa: CASSYLLGHGDTQYF; cdr3_nt: TGTGCCAGCAGTTACCTCCTGGGGCATGGGGATACGCAGTATTTT
clone_size: NA; v_call: TRBV6-2/TRBV6-3; j_call: TRBJ2-1; d_call: NA; cdr3_aa: CASSYKQGLNNEQFF; cdr3_nt: TGTGCCAGCAGTTATAAGCAGGGGCTTAACAATGAGCAGTTCTTC
clone_size: NA; v_call: TRBV7-2; j_call: TRBJ2-1; d_call: NA; cdr3_aa: CASTNGNEQFF; cdr3_nt: TGTGCCAGCACCAACGGGAATGAGCAGTTCTTC
clone_size: NA; v_call: TRBV7-9; j_call: TRBJ1-1; d_call: NA; cdr3_aa: CASSLELVRETEAFF; cdr3_nt: TGTGCCAGCAGCTTAGAACTGGTACGGGAGACTGAAGCTTTCTTT
clone_size: NA; v_call: TRBV30; j_call: TRBJ2-5; d_call: TRBD2; cdr3_aa: CAWRRGLGGGTQYF; cdr3_nt: TGTGCCTGGAGGAGGGGACTAGGGGGGGGGACCCAGTACTTC
clone_size: NA; v_call: TRBV6-2/TRBV6-3; j_call: TRBJ2-3; d_call: NA; cdr3_aa: CASSTFGGRRADTQYF; cdr3_nt: TGTGCCAGCAGTACGTTCGGGGGGCGCAGGGCAGATACGCAGTATTTT
clone_size: NA; v_call: TRBV7-9; j_call: TRBJ1-5; d_call: NA; cdr3_aa: CASSQWPGEDQPQHF; cdr3_nt: TGTGCCAGCAGCCAATGGCCCGGGGAAGATCAGCCCCAGCATTTT
clone_size: NA; v_call: TRBV7-6; j_call: TRBJ1-6; d_call: NA; cdr3_aa: CASSLGWRGRNSPLHF; cdr3_nt: TGTGCCAGCAGCTTAGGTTGGAGGGGACGTAATTCACCCCTCCACTTT
clone_size: NA; v_call: TRBV11-2; j_call: TRBJ1-5; d_call: TRBD1; cdr3_aa: CASSLTGGGDQPQHF; cdr3_nt: TGTGCCAGCAGCCTAACAGGGGGCGGGGATCAGCCCCAGCATTTT
clone_size: NA; v_call: TRBV19; j_call: TRBJ1-1; d_call: NA; cdr3_aa: CASSRVRGAKAGTEAFF; cdr3_nt: TGTGCCAGTAGTCGTGTCCGGGGGGCGAAGGCTGGCACTGAAGCTTTCTTT
clone_size: NA; v_call: TRBV28; j_call: TRBJ1-5; d_call: NA; cdr3_aa: CASRREEPQHF; cdr3_nt: TGTGCCAGCCGTAGAGAAGAGCCCCAGCATTTT
clone_size: NA; v_call: TRBV6-1; j_call: TRBJ1-1; d_call: NA; cdr3_aa: CASSESQGRAFF; cdr3_nt: TGTGCCAGCAGTGAAAGTCAGGGAAGGGCTTTCTTT
clone_size: NA; v_call: TRBV6-2/TRBV6-3; j_call: TRBJ2-3; d_call: NA; cdr3_aa: CASSYGSGELTDTQYF; cdr3_nt: TGTGCCAGCAGTTACGGGTCAGGGGAGCTCACAGATACGCAGTATTTT
clone_size: NA; v_call: TRBV4-1; j_call: TRBJ1-1; d_call: NA; cdr3_aa: CASSPSGGGVTEAFF; cdr3_nt: TGCGCCAGCAGCCCTTCTGGGGGAGGGGTCACTGAAGCTTTCTTT
clone_size: NA; v_call: TRBV7-9; j_call: TRBJ2-3; d_call: NA; cdr3_aa: CASSASQGGTDTQYF; cdr3_nt: TGTGCCAGCAGCGCATCTCAGGGTGGCACAGATACGCAGTATTTT
clone_size: NA; v_call: TRBV19; j_call: TRBJ1-6; d_call: NA; cdr3_aa: CASSNNRDFYNSPLHF; cdr3_nt: TGTGCCAGTAGTAACAACAGGGATTTTTATAATTCACCCCTCCACTTT
clone_size: NA; v_call: TRBV4-2; j_call: TRBJ1-1; d_call: TRBD1; cdr3_aa: CASSHDDRGAAEAFF; cdr3_nt: TGTGCCAGCAGCCATGACGACAGGGGGGCGGCTGAAGCTTTCTTT
clone_size: NA; v_call: TRBV15; j_call: TRBJ2-3; d_call: NA; cdr3_aa: CATSRGVGGESDTQYF; cdr3_nt: TGTGCCACCAGCAGGGGGGTTGGCGGGGAGTCAGATACGCAGTATTTT
clone_size: NA; v_call: TRBV2; j_call: TRBJ2-3; d_call: TRBD2; cdr3_aa: CASKAGGGTDTQYF; cdr3_nt: TGTGCCAGCAAGGCGGGGGGCGGCACAGATACGCAGTATTTT
clone_size: NA; v_call: TRBV25-1; j_call: TRBJ2-7; d_call: NA; cdr3_aa: CASSESPTYEQYF; cdr3_nt: TGTGCCAGCAGTGAATCCCCTACCTACGAGCAGTACTTC
clone_size: NA; v_call: TRBV15; j_call: TRBJ1-6; d_call: NA; cdr3_aa: CATSTPVGAQPLHF; cdr3_nt: TGTGCCACCAGCACTCCAGTAGGGGCACAGCCCCTCCACTTT
clone_size: NA; v_call: TRBV28; j_call: TRBJ1-2; d_call: TRBD1; cdr3_aa: CASSFHRGSGGYTF; cdr3_nt: TGTGCCAGCAGTTTCCACAGGGGGAGCGGTGGCTACACCTTC
clone_size: NA; v_call: TRBV6-4; j_call: TRBJ1-6; d_call: NA; cdr3_aa: CASSDQPGVNSPLHF; cdr3_nt: TGTGCCAGCAGTGATCAGCCAGGGGTTAATTCACCCCTCCACTTT
clone_size: NA; v_call: TRBV27; j_call: TRBJ1-3; d_call: TRBD1; cdr3_aa: CASSSDRETGNTIYF; cdr3_nt: TGTGCCAGCAGTTCCGACAGGGAAACTGGAAACACCATATATTTT
clone_size: NA; v_call: TRBV6-5; j_call: TRBJ1-5; d_call: NA; cdr3_aa: CASSPGAGHNQPQHF; cdr3_nt: TGTGCCAGCAGCCCAGGGGCAGGCCATAATCAGCCCCAGCATTTT
clone_size: NA; v_call: TRBV10-3; j_call: TRBJ1-1; d_call: NA; cdr3_aa: CAISEFEGLNTEAFF; cdr3_nt: TGTGCCATCAGTGAGTTTGAGGGTTTGAACACTGAAGCTTTCTTT
clone_size: once; v_call: TRBV3-1/TRBV3-2; j_call: TRBJ2-7; d_call: NA; cdr3_aa: CASSRGEQGQEWF; cdr3_nt: TGTGCCAGCAGCCGAGGCGAGCAGGGGCAAGAGTGGTTC
clone_size: NA; v_call: TRBV25-1; j_call: TRBJ1-1; d_call: NA; cdr3_aa: CASSGASKAFF; cdr3_nt: TGTGCCAGCAGCGGAGCCTCGAAAGCTTTCTTT
clone_size: NA; v_call: TRBV7-3; j_call: TRBJ2-1; d_call: TRBD2; cdr3_aa: CASSLGLAGGYNEQFF; cdr3_nt: TGTGCCAGCAGCTTAGGCCTAGCGGGGGGATACAATGAGCAGTTCTTC
clone_size: NA; v_call: TRBV11-2; j_call: TRBJ2-7; d_call: TRBD1; cdr3_aa: CASSSSTGVNYEQYF; cdr3_nt: TGTGCCAGCAGCTCTTCGACAGGGGTAAACTACGAGCAGTACTTC
clone_size: NA; v_call: TRBV3-1/TRBV3-2; j_call: TRBJ2-1; d_call: TRBD2; cdr3_aa: CASSQEGLAANEQFF; cdr3_nt: TGTGCCAGCAGCCAAGAGGGACTAGCGGCGAATGAGCAGTTCTTC
clone_size: NA; v_call: TRBV5-1; j_call: TRBJ2-3; d_call: NA; cdr3_aa: CASSLAGGSGGTDTQYF; cdr3_nt: TGCGCCAGCAGCTTGGCCGGAGGTAGCGGAGGCACAGATACGCAGTATTTT
clone_size: NA; v_call: TRBV2; j_call: TRBJ1-3; d_call: NA; cdr3_aa: CASSEEPGPASGNTIYF; cdr3_nt: TGTGCCAGCAGTGAAGAACCAGGCCCTGCCTCTGGAAACACCATATATTTT
clone_size: NA; v_call: TRBV7-9; j_call: TRBJ1-2; d_call: NA; cdr3_aa: CASSPNIGQINYGYTF; cdr3_nt: TGTGCCAGCAGCCCAAACATTGGACAGATTAACTATGGCTACACCTTC
clone_size: NA; v_call: TRBV3-1/TRBV3-2; j_call: TRBJ1-1; d_call: NA; cdr3_aa: CASSQDRGSRTEAFF; cdr3_nt: TGTGCCAGCAGCCAAGATCGGGGGAGCAGGACTGAAGCTTTCTTT
clone_size: few; v_call: TRBV5-6; j_call: TRBJ2-7; d_call: TRBD1; cdr3_aa: CASSQTGSYEQYF; cdr3_nt: TGTGCCAGCAGCCAGACAGGGTCCTACGAGCAGTACTTC
clone_size: NA; v_call: TRBV28; j_call: TRBJ1-2; d_call: NA; cdr3_aa: CASSPAGREHYGYTF; cdr3_nt: TGTGCCAGCAGTCCGGCCGGGAGGGAGCACTATGGCTACACCTTC